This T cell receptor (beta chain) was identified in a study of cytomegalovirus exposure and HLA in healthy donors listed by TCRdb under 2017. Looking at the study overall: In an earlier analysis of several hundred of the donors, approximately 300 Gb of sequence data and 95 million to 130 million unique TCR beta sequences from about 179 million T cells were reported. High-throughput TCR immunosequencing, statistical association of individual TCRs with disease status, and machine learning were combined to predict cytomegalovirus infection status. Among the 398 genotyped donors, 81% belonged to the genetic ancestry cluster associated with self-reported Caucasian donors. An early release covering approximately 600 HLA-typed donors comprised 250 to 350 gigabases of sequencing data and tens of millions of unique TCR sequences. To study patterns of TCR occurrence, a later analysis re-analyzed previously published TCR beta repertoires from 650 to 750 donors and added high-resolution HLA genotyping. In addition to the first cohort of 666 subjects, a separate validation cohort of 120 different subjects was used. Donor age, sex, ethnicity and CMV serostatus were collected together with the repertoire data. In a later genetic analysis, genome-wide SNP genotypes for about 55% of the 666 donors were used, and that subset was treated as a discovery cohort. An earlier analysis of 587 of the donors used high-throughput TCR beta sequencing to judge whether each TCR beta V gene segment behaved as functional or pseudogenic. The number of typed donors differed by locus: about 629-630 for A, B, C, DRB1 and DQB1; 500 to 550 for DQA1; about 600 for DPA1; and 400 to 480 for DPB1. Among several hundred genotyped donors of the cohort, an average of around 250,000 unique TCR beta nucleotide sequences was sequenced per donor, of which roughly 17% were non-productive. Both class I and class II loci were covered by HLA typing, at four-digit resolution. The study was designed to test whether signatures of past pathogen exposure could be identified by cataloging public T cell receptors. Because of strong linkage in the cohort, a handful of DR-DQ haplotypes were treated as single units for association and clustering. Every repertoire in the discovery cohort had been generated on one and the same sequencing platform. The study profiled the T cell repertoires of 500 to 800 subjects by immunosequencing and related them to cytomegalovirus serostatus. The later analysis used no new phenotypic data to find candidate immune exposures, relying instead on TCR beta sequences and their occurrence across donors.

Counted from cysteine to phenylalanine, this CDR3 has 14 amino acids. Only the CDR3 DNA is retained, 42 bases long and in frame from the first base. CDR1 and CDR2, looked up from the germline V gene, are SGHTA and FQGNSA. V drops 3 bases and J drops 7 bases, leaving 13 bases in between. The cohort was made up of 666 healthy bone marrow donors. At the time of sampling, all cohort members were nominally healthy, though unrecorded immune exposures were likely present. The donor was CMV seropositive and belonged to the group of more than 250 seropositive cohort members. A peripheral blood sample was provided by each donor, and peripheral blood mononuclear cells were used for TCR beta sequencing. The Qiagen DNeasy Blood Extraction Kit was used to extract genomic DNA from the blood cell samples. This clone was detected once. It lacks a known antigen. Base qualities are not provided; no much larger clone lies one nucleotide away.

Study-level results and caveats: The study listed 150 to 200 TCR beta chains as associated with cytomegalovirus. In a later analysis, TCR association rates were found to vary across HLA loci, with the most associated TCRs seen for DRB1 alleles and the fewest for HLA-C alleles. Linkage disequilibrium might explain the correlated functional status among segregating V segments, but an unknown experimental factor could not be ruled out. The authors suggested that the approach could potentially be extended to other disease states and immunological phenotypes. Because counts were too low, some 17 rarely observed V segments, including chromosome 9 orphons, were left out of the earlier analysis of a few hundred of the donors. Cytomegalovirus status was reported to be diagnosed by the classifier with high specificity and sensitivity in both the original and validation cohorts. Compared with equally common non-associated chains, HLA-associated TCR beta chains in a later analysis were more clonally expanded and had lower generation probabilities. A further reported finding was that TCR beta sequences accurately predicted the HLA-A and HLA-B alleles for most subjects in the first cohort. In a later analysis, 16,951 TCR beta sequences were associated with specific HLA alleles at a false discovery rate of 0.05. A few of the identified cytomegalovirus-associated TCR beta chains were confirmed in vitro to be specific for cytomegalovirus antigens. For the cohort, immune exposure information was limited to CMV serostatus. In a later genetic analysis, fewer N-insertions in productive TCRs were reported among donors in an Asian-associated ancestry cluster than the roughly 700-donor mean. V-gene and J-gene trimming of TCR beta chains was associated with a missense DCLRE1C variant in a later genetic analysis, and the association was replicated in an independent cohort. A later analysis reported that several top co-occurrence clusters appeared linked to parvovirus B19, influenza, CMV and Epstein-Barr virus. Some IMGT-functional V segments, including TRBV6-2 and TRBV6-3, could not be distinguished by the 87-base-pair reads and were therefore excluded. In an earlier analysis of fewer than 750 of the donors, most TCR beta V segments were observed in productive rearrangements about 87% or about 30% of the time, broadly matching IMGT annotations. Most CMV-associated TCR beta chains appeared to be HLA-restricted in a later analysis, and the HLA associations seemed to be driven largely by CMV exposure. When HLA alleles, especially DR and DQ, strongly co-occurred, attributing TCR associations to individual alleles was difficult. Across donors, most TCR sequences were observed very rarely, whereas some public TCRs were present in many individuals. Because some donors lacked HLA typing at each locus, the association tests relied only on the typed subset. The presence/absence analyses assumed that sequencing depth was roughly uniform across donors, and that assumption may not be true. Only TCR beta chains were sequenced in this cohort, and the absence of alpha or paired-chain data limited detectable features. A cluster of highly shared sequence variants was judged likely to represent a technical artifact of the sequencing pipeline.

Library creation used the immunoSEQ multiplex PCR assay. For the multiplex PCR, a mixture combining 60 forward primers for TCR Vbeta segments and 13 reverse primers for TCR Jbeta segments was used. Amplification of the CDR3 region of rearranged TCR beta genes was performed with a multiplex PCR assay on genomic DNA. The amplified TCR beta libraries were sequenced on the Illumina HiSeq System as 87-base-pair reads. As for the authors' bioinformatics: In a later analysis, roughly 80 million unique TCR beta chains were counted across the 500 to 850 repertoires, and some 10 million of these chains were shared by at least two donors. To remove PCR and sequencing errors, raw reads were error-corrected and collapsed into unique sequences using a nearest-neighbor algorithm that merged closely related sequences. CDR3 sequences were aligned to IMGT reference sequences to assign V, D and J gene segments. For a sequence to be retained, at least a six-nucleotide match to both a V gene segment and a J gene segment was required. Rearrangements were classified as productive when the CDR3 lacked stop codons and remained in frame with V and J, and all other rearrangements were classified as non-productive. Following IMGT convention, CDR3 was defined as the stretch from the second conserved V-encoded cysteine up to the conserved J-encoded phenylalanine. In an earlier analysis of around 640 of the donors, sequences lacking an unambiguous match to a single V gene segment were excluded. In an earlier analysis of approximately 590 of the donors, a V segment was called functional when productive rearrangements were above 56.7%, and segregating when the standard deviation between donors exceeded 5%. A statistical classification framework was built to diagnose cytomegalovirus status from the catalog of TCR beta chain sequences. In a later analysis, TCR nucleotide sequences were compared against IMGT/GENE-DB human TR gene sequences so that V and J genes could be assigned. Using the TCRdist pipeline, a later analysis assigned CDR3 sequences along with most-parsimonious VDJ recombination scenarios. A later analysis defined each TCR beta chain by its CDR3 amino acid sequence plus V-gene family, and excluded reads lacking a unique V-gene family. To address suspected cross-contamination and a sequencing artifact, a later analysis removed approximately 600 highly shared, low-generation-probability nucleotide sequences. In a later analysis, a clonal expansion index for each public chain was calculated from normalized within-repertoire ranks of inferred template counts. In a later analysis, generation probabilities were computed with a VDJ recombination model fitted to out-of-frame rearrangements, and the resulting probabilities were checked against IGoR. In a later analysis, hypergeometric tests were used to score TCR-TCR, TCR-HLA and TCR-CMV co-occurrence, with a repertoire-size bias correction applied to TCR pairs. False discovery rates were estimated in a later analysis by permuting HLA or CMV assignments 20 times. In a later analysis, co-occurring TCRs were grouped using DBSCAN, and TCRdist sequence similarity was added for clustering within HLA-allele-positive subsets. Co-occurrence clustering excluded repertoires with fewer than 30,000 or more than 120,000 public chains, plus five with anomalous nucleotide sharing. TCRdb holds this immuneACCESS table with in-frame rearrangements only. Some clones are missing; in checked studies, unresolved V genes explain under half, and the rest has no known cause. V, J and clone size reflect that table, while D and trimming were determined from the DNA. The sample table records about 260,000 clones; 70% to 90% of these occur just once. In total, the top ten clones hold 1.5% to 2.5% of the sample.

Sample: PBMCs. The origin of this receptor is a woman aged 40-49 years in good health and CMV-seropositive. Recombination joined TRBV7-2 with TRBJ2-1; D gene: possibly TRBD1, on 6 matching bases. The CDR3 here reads CASSLDRGWNEQFF. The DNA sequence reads TGTGCCAGCAGCTTGGACAGAGGGTGGAATGAGCAGTTCTTC.